These 23 T cell receptor beta chains were sequenced from one sample in a study of human T cells and chemical hapten exposure. Someone pulled total RNA out of unfractionated whole blood. TCRdb itself ran the 5' RACE reads through MiXCR, one entry per CDR3 protein. The sample shows 110,000 or so distinct CDR3 sequences, around 20% of them seen only once. The receptors were gathered from a human donor in good health.

This clonotype was recorded a few times. The rearrangement links TRBV20-1 to TRBJ1-3; D might be TRBD1 (6 bases). V shed 4 bases and J shed 2 bases, with 12 bases lying between them. The CDR3 length is 14 residues. Germline CDR1 reads DFQATT; CDR2 reads SNEGSKA (reference sequence). The CDR3 coding sequence is TGCAGTGCTAACAACAGGGCCACTGGAAACACCATATATTTT. Residues: CSANNRATGNTIYF.

V is TRBV4-1 and J is TRBJ1-5, with D unclear. The ends were cut back, 8 bases at V and 0 bases at J, with 17 bases in the middle. The CDR3 length is 16 residues. Germline V gives CDR1 MGHRA, CDR2 YSYEKL. This chain's CDR3 is CASALNGQLSNQPQHF. The CDR3 bases are TGCGCCAGCGCCCTAAACGGGCAGCTTAGCAATCAGCCCCAGCATTTT.

The V and J genes are TRBV11-2 and TRBJ2-1, with 9 bases matching TRBD2. J gave up 5 bases and V 6 bases, and 8 bases lay outside the gene matches. Germline assignment: CDR1 SGHAT and CDR2 FQNNGV. This CDR3 is 15 amino acids long. The CDR3 bases are TGTGCCAGCAGTTTGGGCGGGAGGGCCCACAATGAGCAGTTCTTC. This codes for CASSLGGRAHNEQFF.

This clonotype was seen a handful of times. V usage is TRBV20-1 and J usage is TRBJ2-2; D unclear. Between the trimmed V and J ends, which lost 8 bases and 3 bases, there was a span of 10 bases. The CDR3 loop spans 12 amino acids. Germline CDR1 DFQATT, CDR2 SNEGSKA (reference sequence). The chain's CDR3 is CSFQSDTGELFF. CDR3 DNA: TGCAGTTTTCAGTCCGACACCGGGGAGCTGTTTTTT.

The V and J genes are TRBV18 and TRBJ1-5; tentative D call: TRBD1 (5 bases). This CDR3 is 15 amino acids long. Germline V gene data show CDR1 as KGHSH and CDR2 as LQKENI. V gave up 6 bases and J gave up 2 bases, with 14 bases separating them. Here the CDR3 reads CASSATGTRNQPQHF. CDR3 nucleotide sequence: TGTGCCAGCTCCGCTACCGGGACCCGCAATCAGCCCCAGCATTTT.

V gene TRBV7-9 combines with J gene TRBJ2-3, with 16 bases aligning to TRBD2. Germline V gives CDR1 SEHNR, CDR2 FQNEAQ (reference sequence). This CDR3 has 16 residues. Unmatched junction bases numbered 3, after V lost 5 bases and J lost 4 bases. The CDR3 sequence is CASSPGLAGGPDTQYF. CDR3 nucleotides: TGTGCCAGCAGCCCGGGACTAGCGGGAGGGCCAGATACGCAGTATTTT. The full variable domain, completed using reference TRBV7-9 and TRBJ2-3, is DTGVSQNPRHKITKRGQNVTFRCDPISEHNRLYWYRQTLGQGPEFLTYFQNEAQLEKSRLLSDRFSAERPKGSFSTLEIQRTEQGDSAMYLCASSPGLAGGPDTQYFGPGTRLTVL.

This clonotype was found a few times. This chain uses TRBV28 with TRBJ1-1; TRBD1 matches 7 bases. Germline V gene lookup returns CDR1 MDHEN and CDR2 SYDVKM. The CDR3 length is 15 residues. V trimming: 5 bases; J trimming: 1 base; junction bases outside the gene matches: 7. The CDR3 nucleotides read TGTGCCAGCAGTCCGCATGGGACAGCGAACACTGAAGCTTTCTTT. It encodes CASSPHGTANTEAFF.

Ten or more counts support this clonotype. The CDR3 end shows no conserved phenylalanine or tryptophan, and so a read error is likely. No DNA is shown, since the ends of the CDR3 on it are uncertain; the CDR3 is the one TCRdb lists. V usage is TRBV6-1 and J usage is TRBJ1-1. The CDR3 length equals 11 residues, ends included. Germline loops: CDR1 MNHNS, CDR2 SASEGT. CDR3 residues: CASSEAVAQVI.

This clonotype has more than one count but fewer than ten. This chain connects TRBV6-2 or TRBV6-3 to TRBJ2-5; 7 nucleotides agree with TRBD2. The CDR3 extends over 13 amino acids. V shed 6 bases, J shed 4 bases, and the junction held 5 bases outside the gene matches. Germline V gene sequence: CDR1 MNHEY, CDR2 SVGEGT. This CDR3 reads CASSSWGGETQYF. CDR3 sequence (DNA): TGTGCCAGCAGCTCCTGGGGGGGAGAGACCCAGTACTTC.

V gene TRBV27 combines with J gene TRBJ2-7; 12 bases match TRBD1. From germline, CDR1 is MNHEY and CDR2 SMNVEV (reference sequence). This CDR3 has 14 residues. Trimming at V came to 6 bases and at J to 6 bases, leaving 6 bases not matched to a gene. CDR3 in amino acids: CASRGGTGGLEQYF. The CDR3 DNA sequence: TGTGCCAGCAGGGGGGGGACAGGGGGCCTCGAGCAGTACTTC.

This clonotype was found a few times. The chain combines TRBV9 with TRBJ2-3; unclear D gene. The CDR3 sequence is 13 residues long. Trimming stripped 0 bases from V and 2 bases from J, with 4 bases between. Germline assignment: CDR1 SGDLS and CDR2 YYNGEE. CDR3 loop: CASSVAFTDTQYF. The CDR3 DNA reads TGTGCCAGCAGCGTAGCATTCACAGATACGCAGTATTTT.

This clonotype occurred a few times. J is TRBJ2-7 and V is TRBV4-1; D tentatively fits TRBD1 or TRBD2 (5 bases each). V dropped 1 base and J dropped 4 bases, with 14 bases sitting between them. CDR3 length: 15 amino acids. Germline CDR1 and CDR2: MGHRA and YSYEKL. The CDR3 DNA is TGCGCCAGCAGCCAAGTCGAGGGGTTTGGATACGAGCAGTACTTC. Protein sequence: CASSQVEGFGYEQYF.

This clonotype was picked up a small number of times. The chain couples TRBV2 to TRBJ1-1; D gene ambiguous. Germline-derived CDR1 and CDR2 are SNHLY and FYNNEI. V was pared by 0 bases and J by 10 bases, with 6 bases between. This CDR3 has 11 residues. In DNA, the CDR3 is TGTGCCAGCAGTGAAGCAATTGGAGCTTTCTTT. Protein product: CASSEAIGAFF. The complete variable domain, with remaining parts taken from reference TRBV2 and TRBJ1-1, reads EPEVTQTPSHQVTQMGQEVILRCVPISNHLYFYWYRQILGQKVEFLVSFYNNEISEKSEIFDDQFSVERPDGSNFTLKIRSTKLEDSAMYFCASSEAIGAFFGQGTRLTVV.

This clonotype appeared a few times. The gene calls are TRBV11-2 and TRBJ2-1; TRBD1 aligns across 9 bases. CDR3 length: 15 residues. Germline V gene lookup returns CDR1 SGHAT and CDR2 FQNNGV. Trimming removed 5 bases from V and 15 bases from J; junction bases left unmatched: 17. The CDR3: CASSTNPGQGGGGFF. CDR3 nucleotide sequence: TGTGCCAGCAGCACCAACCCGGGACAGGGAGGAGGTGGGTTCTTC.

V is TRBV12-3 or TRBV12-4 and J is TRBJ1-2, with TRBD1 matching over 7 bases. The CDR3 extends over 16 amino acids. V dropped 5 bases and J dropped 2; count of bases not matched to a gene: 11. CDR3 coding DNA: TGTGCCAGCAGTCCCACTCGGACAGGTCTCAACTATGGCTACACCTTC. It yields the protein CASSPTRTGLNYGYTF.

This clonotype was detected a few times. The rearrangement joins TRBV6-2 or TRBV6-3 to TRBJ1-1; perhaps TRBD1 as D (5 bases). The germline V and J ends were trimmed by 0 bases and 5 bases, with 13 bases remaining between them. CDR3 size: 15 residues. Looked up from germline, CDR1 is MNHEY and CDR2 is SVGEGT. CDR3 residues: CASSYSARVTTEAFF. CDR3 sequence (DNA): TGTGCCAGCAGTTACTCCGCCAGGGTGACAACTGAAGCTTTCTTT.

V and J are TRBV7-9 and TRBJ2-1; the D gene is possibly TRBD2 (5 bases). The CDR3 runs to 16 residues. V was cut by 6 bases and J by 0 bases, with 15 bases left in between. In germline, CDR1 is SEHNR, CDR2 FQNEAQ (reference sequence). Written as DNA, the CDR3 is TGTGCCAGCAGTCGTCTTCGGGGAAGCTCCTACAATGAGCAGTTCTTC. Amino acid sequence: CASSRLRGSSYNEQFF.

CDR3 loop: CASSLGSAFEAFF. The CDR3 DNA follows: TGCGCCAGCAGCTTGGGGTCAGCCTTTGAAGCTTTCTTT. This chain links TRBV5-1 with TRBJ1-1; D uncertain. Germline-derived CDR1 and CDR2 are SGHRS and YFSETQ. V lost 0 bases to trimming and J lost 7 bases, with 10 bases between them. The CDR3 is 13 residues long.

The chain is built from TRBV13 and TRBJ2-6; D is possibly TRBD1 (5 bases). V was cut by 8 bases and J by 0 bases, with 11 bases left in between. The CDR3 has 15 amino acids. Germline V gene lookup returns CDR1 PRHDT and CDR2 FYEKMQ (reference sequence). The CDR3 nucleotides read TGTGCCAGCGGGGCCCTTGGCTCTGGGGCCAACGTCCTGACTTTC. Translating it yields CASGALGSGANVLTF.

This clonotype was counted only a few times. The chain has TRBV5-4 and TRBJ2-3; 9 bases agree with TRBD1. After removal of 2 bases from V and 1 base from J, the junction contained 5 bases not matched to a gene. The CDR3 contains 16 residues. Germline V gene lookup returns CDR1 SGHNT and CDR2 YYREEE (reference sequence). CDR3 sequence (DNA): TGTGCCAGCAGCTTCGGGGGACAGGGTGGCACAGATACGCAGTATTTT. It specifies CASSFGGQGGTDTQYF.

This chain links TRBV6-5 with TRBJ1-2, with D tentatively TRBD1 (6 bases). The V end was cut by 6 bases, the J end by 4 bases, with 15 bases between. Germline CDR1 MNHEY, CDR2 SVGAGI. The CDR3 contains 14 residues. CDR3 nucleotides: TGTGCCAGCAGGGGGGGCGCGCGGGGCTATGGCTACACCTTC. Translating gives CASRGGARGYGYTF.

The gene calls are TRBV6-6 and TRBJ2-1; 7 bases align to TRBD1. The J segment lost 4 bases and the V segment lost 4 bases, leaving 4 bases of the junction unmatched. CDR3 length: 14 residues. Germline lookup yields CDR1 MNHNY and CDR2 SVGAGI (reference sequence). The CDR3 reads CASSSMGQYNEQFF. DNA for the CDR3: TGTGCCAGCAGTTCCATGGGACAGTACAATGAGCAGTTCTTC.

This clonotype was seen a few times. This chain uses TRBV7-9 with TRBJ1-2; D unresolved. Per the germline V gene, CDR1 is SEHNR and CDR2 is FQNEAQ (reference sequence). The CDR3 is 14 amino acids. V lost 1 base and J 1 base, leaving 7 bases between the germline ends. The CDR3 here is CASSLVRLNYGYTF. In DNA, the CDR3 is TGTGCCAGCAGCTTAGTGCGTCTTAACTATGGCTACACCTTC.